This TCR beta chain appears in the sequencing data of a study of cytomegalovirus exposure and HLA in healthy donors (dated by TCRdb to about 2017). Study-level background: According to a later analysis, one platform produced both the 100 to 150 validation repertoires and the 670 or so repertoires of the first cohort. The study combined high-throughput TCR immunosequencing, statistical association of individual TCRs with disease status, and machine learning to predict cytomegalovirus infection status. The study was designed to test whether signatures of past pathogen exposure could be identified by cataloging public T cell receptors. A separate validation cohort of about 110 different subjects was used in addition to the approximately 700-subject first cohort.

Concerning this clone: It lacks a known antigen. No base quality values were provided; no much bigger clone lies one nucleotide off.

Preparation of the library involved the immunoSEQ multiplex PCR assay. The paper's data handling went like this. To diagnose cytomegalovirus status from the catalog of TCR beta chain sequences, a statistical classification framework was built. The clones in this table, taken by TCRdb from immuneACCESS, are in-frame only. Not every clone is retained; where verified, under half of the shortfall comes from an unresolved V gene, and the cause of the rest is unknown. V and J calls plus clone size are reproduced from that table; the DNA served to infer D and trimming. The sample table lists around 62,000 clones, roughly 90% of them with a count of one. In total, the top ten clones hold approximately 1.7% of the sample. The donors belonged to the validation cohort of about 130 subjects, which was separate from the approximately 700-subject first cohort. The germline ends are 14 bases apart after V is trimmed by 0 bases and J by 3 bases. The cysteine opens and the phenylalanine closes a CDR3 of 16 amino acids. Left in the record is the CDR3 DNA by itself, 48 bases read in frame from the first base. Taken from the germline V gene, the CDR1 and CDR2 loops are SGHDN and FVKESK.

Overall results and qualifications from the work: The classifier was reported to diagnose cytomegalovirus status with high specificity and sensitivity in both the original cohort and the validation cohort. In vitro tests confirmed that a few of the cytomegalovirus-associated TCR beta chains recognize cytomegalovirus antigens. It was suggested by the authors that the approach could potentially be generalized to other disease states and immunological phenotypes. A total of fewer than 200 TCR beta chains were listed by the study as associated with cytomegalovirus. While some public TCRs were present in many individuals, most TCR sequences turned up only very rarely across donors. A later analysis had no HLA typing for the validation cohort, so co-occurrence there was scored across all 130 or so repertoires. A later analysis found that TCRs clustered in the first cohort also tended to co-occur in the approximately 120 validation repertoires, with 94% of cluster scores above 0.

The sequence came from a woman in her late teens or twenties in good health and CMV-seronegative. The chain is encoded by TRBV14 joined to TRBJ2-5; the D gene is perhaps TRBD1, from 5 matching bases. Sequencing was performed on PBMCs. The CDR3 has the sequence CASSQDRAGRKETQYF. The nucleotides read TGTGCCAGCAGCCAAGATCGGGCAGGGCGTAAAGAGACCCAGTACTTC.